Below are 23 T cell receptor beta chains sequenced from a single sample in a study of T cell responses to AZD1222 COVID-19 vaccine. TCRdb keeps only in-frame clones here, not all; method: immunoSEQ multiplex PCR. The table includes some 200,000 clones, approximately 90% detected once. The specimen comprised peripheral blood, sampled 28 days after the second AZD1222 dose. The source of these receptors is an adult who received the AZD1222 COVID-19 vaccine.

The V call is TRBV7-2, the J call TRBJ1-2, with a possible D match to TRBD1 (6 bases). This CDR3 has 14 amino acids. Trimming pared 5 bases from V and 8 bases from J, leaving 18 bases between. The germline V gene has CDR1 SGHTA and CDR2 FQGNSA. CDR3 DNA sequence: TGTGCCAGCAGCCCTAAGGGGGGGGCTGTGGGCTACACCTTC. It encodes CASSPKGGAVGYTF.

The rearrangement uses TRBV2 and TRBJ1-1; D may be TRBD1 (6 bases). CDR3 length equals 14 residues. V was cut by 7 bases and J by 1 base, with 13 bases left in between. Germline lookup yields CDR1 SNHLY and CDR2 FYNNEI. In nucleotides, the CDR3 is TGTGCCAGCAATCCCCAGACAGGGAACACTGAAGCTTTCTTT. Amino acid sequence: CASNPQTGNTEAFF.

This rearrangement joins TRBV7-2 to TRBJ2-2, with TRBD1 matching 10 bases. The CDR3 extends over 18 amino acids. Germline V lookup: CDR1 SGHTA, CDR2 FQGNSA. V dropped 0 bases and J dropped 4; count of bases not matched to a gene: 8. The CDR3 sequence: CASSLAATGGDGTGELFF. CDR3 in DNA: TGTGCCAGCAGCTTAGCAGCGACAGGGGGCGATGGCACCGGGGAGCTGTTTTTT.

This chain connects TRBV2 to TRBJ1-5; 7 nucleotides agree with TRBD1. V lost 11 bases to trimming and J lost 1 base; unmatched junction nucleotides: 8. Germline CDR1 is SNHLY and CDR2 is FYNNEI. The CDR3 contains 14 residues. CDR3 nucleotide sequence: TGTGCCGGCATGAAGGACAGGAGCAATCAGCCCCAGCATTTT. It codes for CAGMKDRSNQPQHF.

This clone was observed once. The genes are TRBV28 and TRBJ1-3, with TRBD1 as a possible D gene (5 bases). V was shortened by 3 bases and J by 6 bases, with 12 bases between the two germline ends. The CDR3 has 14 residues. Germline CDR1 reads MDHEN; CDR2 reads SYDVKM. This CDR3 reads CASSFGGRENTIYF. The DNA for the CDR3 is TGTGCCAGCAGTTTTGGGGGAAGGGAAAACACCATATATTTT. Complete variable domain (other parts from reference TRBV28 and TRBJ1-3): DVKVTQSSRYLVKRTGEKVFLECVQDMDHENMFWYRQDPGLGLRLIYFSYDVKMKEKGDIPEGYSVSREKKERFSLILESASTNQTSMYLCASSFGGRENTIYFGEGSWLTVV.

The CDR3 DNA reads as TGTGCCAGCAGTTACAATCTAGCCCCACAGGGCGACAATGAGCAGTTCTTC. Translation: CASSYNLAPQGDNEQFF. J is TRBJ2-1 and V is TRBV6-2 or TRBV6-3; TRBD1 might be the D (6 bases). The CDR3 length is 17 residues. Per germline, CDR1 MNHEY and CDR2 SVGEGT. Trimming cost V 2 bases and J 5 bases, with 19 bases left between them.

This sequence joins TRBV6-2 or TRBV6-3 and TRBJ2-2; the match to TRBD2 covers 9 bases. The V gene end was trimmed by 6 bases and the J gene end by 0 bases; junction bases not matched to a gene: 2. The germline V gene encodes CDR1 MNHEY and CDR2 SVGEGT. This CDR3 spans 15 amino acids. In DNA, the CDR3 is TGTGCCAGCAGCTTAGCGGGAGCGAACACCGGGGAGCTGTTTTTT. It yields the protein CASSLAGANTGELFF.

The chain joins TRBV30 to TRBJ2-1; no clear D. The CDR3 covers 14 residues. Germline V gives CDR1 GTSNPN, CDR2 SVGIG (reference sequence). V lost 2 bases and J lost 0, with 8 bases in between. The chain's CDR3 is CAWSIYSSYNEQFF. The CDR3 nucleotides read TGTGCCTGGAGTATTTATAGCTCCTACAATGAGCAGTTCTTC.

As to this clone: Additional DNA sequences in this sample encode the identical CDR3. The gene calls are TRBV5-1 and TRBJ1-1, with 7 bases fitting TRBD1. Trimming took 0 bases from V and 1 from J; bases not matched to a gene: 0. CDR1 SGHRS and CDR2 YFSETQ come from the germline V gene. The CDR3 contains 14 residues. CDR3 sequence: CASSLAGGNTEAFF. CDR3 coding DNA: TGCGCCAGCAGCTTGGCAGGGGGGAACACTGAAGCTTTCTTT.

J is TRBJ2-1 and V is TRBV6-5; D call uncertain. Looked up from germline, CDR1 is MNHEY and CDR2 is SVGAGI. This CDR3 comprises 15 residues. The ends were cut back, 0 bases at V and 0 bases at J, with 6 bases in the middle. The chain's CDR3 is CASSYSGSSYNEQFF. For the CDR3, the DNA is TGTGCCAGCAGTTACTCAGGGTCCTCCTACAATGAGCAGTTCTTC.

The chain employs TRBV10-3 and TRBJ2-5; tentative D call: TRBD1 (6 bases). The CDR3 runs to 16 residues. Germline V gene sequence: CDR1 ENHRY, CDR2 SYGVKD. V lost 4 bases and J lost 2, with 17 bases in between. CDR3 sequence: CAISARTVYGQETQYF. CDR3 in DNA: TGTGCCATCAGTGCAAGGACAGTGTACGGGCAAGAGACCCAGTACTTC.

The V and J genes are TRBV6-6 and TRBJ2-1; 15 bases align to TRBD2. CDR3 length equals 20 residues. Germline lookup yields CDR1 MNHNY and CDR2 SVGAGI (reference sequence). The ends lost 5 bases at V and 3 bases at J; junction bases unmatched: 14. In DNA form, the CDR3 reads TGTGCCAGCAGTCATCCTCCCGGGACTAGCGGGAGGCCTGACTACAATGAGCAGTTCTTC. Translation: CASSHPPGTSGRPDYNEQFF.

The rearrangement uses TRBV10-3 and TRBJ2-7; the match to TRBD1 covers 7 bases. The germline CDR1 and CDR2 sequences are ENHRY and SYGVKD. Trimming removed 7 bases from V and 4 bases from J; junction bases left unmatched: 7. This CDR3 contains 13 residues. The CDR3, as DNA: TGTGCCATCAAAGGGGGACAGCTGTACGAGCAGTACTTC. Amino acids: CAIKGGQLYEQYF.

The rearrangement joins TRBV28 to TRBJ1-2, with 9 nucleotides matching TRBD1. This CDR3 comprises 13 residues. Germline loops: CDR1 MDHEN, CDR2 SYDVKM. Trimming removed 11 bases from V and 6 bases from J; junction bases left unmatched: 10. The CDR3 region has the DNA TGTGCCGGCCAGCCAGGGGACAGGGATGGCTACACCTTC. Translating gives CAGQPGDRDGYTF.

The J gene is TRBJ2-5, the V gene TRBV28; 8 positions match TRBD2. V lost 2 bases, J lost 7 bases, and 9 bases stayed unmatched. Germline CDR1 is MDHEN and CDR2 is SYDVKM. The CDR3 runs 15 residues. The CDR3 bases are TGTGCCAGCAGTTTAGGGTCTAGCGGGCAGCGGACCCAGTACTTC. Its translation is CASSLGSSGQRTQYF.

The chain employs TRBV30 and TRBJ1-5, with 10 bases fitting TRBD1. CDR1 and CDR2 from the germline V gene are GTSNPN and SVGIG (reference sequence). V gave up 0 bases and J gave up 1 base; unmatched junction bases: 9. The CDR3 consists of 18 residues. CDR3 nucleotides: TGTGCCTGGAGTGTCCGGGACAGGGGAGATCCCAGCAATCAGCCCCAGCATTTT. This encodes CAWSVRDRGDPSNQPQHF. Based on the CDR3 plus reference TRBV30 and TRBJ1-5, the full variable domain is SQTIHQWPATLVQPVGSPLSLECTVEGTSNPNLYWYRQAAGRGLQLLFYSVGIGQISSEVPQNLSASRPQDRQFILSSKKLLLSDSGFYLCAWSVRDRGDPSNQPQHFGDGTRLSIL.

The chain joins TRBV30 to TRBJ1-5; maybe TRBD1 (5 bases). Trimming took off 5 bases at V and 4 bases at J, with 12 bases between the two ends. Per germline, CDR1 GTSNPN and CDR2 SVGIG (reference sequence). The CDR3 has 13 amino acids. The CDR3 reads CAWQDGGNQPQHF. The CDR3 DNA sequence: TGTGCCTGGCAGGACGGGGGGAATCAGCCCCAGCATTTT. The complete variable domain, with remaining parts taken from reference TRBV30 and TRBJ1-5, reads SQTIHQWPATLVQPVGSPLSLECTVEGTSNPNLYWYRQAAGRGLQLLFYSVGIGQISSEVPQNLSASRPQDRQFILSSKKLLLSDSGFYLCAWQDGGNQPQHFGDGTRLSIL.

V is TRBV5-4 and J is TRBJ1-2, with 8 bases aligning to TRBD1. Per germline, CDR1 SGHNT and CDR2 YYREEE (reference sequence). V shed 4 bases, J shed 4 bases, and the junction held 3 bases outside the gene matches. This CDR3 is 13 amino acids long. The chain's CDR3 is CASSPGQGYGYTF. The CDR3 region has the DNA TGTGCCAGCAGCCCCGGACAGGGCTATGGCTACACCTTC.

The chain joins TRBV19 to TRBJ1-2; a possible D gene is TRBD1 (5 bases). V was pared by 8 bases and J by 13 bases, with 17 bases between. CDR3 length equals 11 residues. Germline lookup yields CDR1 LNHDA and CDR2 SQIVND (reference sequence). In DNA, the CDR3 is TGTGCCAGTCAGAACAGGCGACGGGTCACCTTC. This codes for CASQNRRRVTF.

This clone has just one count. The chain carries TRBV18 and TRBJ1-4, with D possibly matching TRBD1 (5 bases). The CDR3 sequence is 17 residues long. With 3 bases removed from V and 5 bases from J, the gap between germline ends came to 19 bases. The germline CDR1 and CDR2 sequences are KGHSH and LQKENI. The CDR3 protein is CASSPPGQRRDNEKLFF. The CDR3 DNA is TGTGCCAGCTCACCCCCGGGCCAACGAAGGGACAATGAAAAACTGTTTTTT.

CDR3 DNA sequence: TGTGCCAGCAGCGTAGGTGCGGGGTTCTCCTACGAGCAGTACTTC. This encodes CASSVGAGFSYEQYF. The rearrangement joins TRBV9 to TRBJ2-7; tentatively, D is TRBD2 (6 bases). Per the germline V gene, CDR1 is SGDLS and CDR2 is YYNGEE. The CDR3 is made up of 15 amino acids. Trimming left V 0 bases short and J 0 bases short, with 10 bases between.

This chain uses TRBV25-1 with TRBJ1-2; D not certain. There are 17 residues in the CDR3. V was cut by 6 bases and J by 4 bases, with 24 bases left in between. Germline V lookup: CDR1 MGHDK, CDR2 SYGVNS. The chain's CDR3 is CASSPGGGGSAVYGYTF. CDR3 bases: TGTGCCAGCAGCCCGGGAGGCGGCGGATCAGCCGTCTATGGCTACACCTTC.

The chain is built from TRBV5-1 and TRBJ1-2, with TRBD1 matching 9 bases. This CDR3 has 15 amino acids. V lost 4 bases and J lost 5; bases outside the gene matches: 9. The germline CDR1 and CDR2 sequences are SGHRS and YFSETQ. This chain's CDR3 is CASSLWTGVGYGYTF. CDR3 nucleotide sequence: TGCGCCAGCAGCCTCTGGACAGGGGTAGGGTATGGCTACACCTTC.